Listed here is a single TCR beta chain. No antigen is known for it. No quality values exist for individual bases; no much larger clone is one base distant. The sample comes from a study of blood T cell repertoires in COVID-19 (TCRdb year 2020). In terms of the full investigation: Samples covering the acute and convalescent phases of COVID-19 were provided by collaborators in the United States, Italy and Spain. The prospective study material was composed of cDNA or gDNA derived from T cells, B-cell-depleted T cells, or PBMCs. The dataset comprised deeply sampled blood TCRbeta repertoires from subjects exposed to, actively infected with, or recovered from COVID-19. The repertoires were released in a freely available public database intended as a resource for research on the immune response to SARS-CoV-2. Samples were obtained from the ongoing ImmuneRACE study (first 160 participants) and from over 1,000 subjects provided by 6 global collaborators. Sample metadata almost always included a de-identified subject ID, COVID-19 status, age in years and sex. HLA class I and class II types, where available, came from metadata supplied by the sample provider rather than from assay-based typing.

Results and caveats for the whole study, not just this receptor: How much clinical and demographic metadata was included differed by source and by participant, and the metadata was provided uncurated.

The CDR3 covers 13 residues, taking in both the cysteine and the phenylalanine. CDR3 DNA is the only sequence kept; it has 39 bases, read in frame from the first base. The V end loses 4 bases and the J end loses 1 base, and a stretch of 8 bases separates them. The germline V gene (reference sequence) gives CDR1 as LNHDA and CDR2 as SQIVND. Whole blood was collected in K2EDTA tubes by collaborating institutions according to the institutions' own protocols. For TCRbeta analysis, collaborator samples were shipped as frozen whole blood, as isolated PBMCs, or as DNA extracted from either sample type. TCRbeta CDR3 regions were amplified from genomic DNA using the immunoSEQ Assay, a bias-controlled multiplex PCR. For the original study's pipeline: The number of nucleated cells in each sample was estimated from the amplification of reference gene primers within the assay. To quantify the absolute abundance of each unique TCRbeta CDR3 rearrangement, sequence reads were collapsed and filtered. For each sample, productive Simpson clonality was calculated by taking the square root of Simpson's diversity index across productive rearrangements. TCRdb mirrors the immuneACCESS table, restricted to in-frame sequences. Some clones are absent from its copies; in checked studies, under half trace to an unresolved V gene, and the reason for the others is unknown. V, J and clone size derive from that table, while D and trimming were established from the DNA sequence. The sample contains about 74,000 clones, approximately 88% of them found a single time. In total, the top ten clones hold 5.5% to 7.5% of the sample.

The chain employs TRBV19 and TRBJ2-7; no D gene can be assigned with confidence. Source material: peripheral blood. The sequence came from a woman aged 80 or older with acute or convalescent COVID-19. The DNA sequence is TGTGCCAGTAGTAACGGGTTATCCTACGAGCAGTACTTC. Its coded protein is CASSNGLSYEQYF.